The next 17 T cell receptor beta chains were all read from a single sample in a study of neurological immune-mediated disorders. MiXCR, run by TCRdb on the 5' RACE reads, gives a single entry per CDR3 protein. The data contain approximately 46,000 distinct CDR3 sequences, 2.5% to 3.5% of them seen just once; the ten biggest clones take up about 15%. Material: PBMCs. The receptors originated from a woman in her fifties or sixties with multiple sclerosis.

In its sample, this clonotype was seen many times. The chain joins TRBV7-2 to TRBJ2-3, with D possibly being TRBD2 (6 bases). V was clipped by 4 bases and J by 2 bases, with 19 bases between them. This CDR3 is 17 amino acids long. CDR1 SGHTA and CDR2 FQGNSA come from the germline V gene. CDR3 amino acids: CASSSTRTGDLTDTQYF. CDR3 in DNA: TGTGCCAGCAGCTCCACCCGCACGGGGGACCTCACAGATACGCAGTATTTT.

On this clonotype: It is unclear where the CDR3 begins or ends on the DNA, so no DNA is shown, and the CDR3 is as TCRdb lists it. The chain employs TRBV5-1 and TRBJ2-2; whether TRBD1, the table's D call, matches the DNA was not checked. From germline, CDR1 is SGHRS and CDR2 YFSETQ. A total of 23 residues make up the CDR3, ends included. This CDR3 reads CASSFYICSARDRGGANTGELFF.

This clonotype has at least ten counts. The gene calls are TRBV5-6 and TRBJ1-2; D ambiguous. Looked up from germline, CDR1 is SGHDT and CDR2 is YYEEEE. The CDR3 is made up of 14 amino acids. Trimming stripped 0 bases from V and 2 bases from J, with 8 bases between. The CDR3 loop is CASSLANRNYGYTF. CDR3 coding DNA: TGTGCCAGCAGCTTGGCGAACAGAAACTATGGCTACACCTTC.

The chain recombines TRBV10-2 with TRBJ2-1; 9 nucleotides align to TRBD1. The CDR3 extends over 19 amino acids. Germline assignment: CDR1 WSHSY and CDR2 SAAADI. V trimming: 2 bases; J trimming: 0 bases; junction bases outside the gene matches: 11. The CDR3 bases are TGCGCCAGCAGTGAGGCGAAAGGACAGGGGAGGACCTCCTACAATGAGCAGTTCTTC. Amino acids: CASSEAKGQGRTSYNEQFF.

This clonotype was seen repeatedly, ten times or more. The chain combines TRBV20-1 with TRBJ1-5, with D perhaps TRBD1 (5 bases). The CDR3 is made up of 13 amino acids. Germline CDR1 is DFQATT and CDR2 is SNEGSKA (reference sequence). V lost 1 base, J lost 5 bases, and 9 bases lay in between. CDR3 region: CSARGWGYQPQHF. CDR3 nucleotide sequence: TGCAGTGCTAGAGGGTGGGGGTATCAGCCCCAGCATTTT.

This clonotype occurred many times. The chain uses TRBV16 and TRBJ2-1; TRBD2 is a possible D gene (5 bases). Deletions cut 7 bases from V and 12 bases from J, with 16 bases between. In germline, CDR1 is KGHSY, CDR2 FQNENV. The CDR3 contains 12 residues. CDR3 in DNA: TGTGCCAGCAACAACCAGGCGGGTGGGCAGTTCTTC. As protein: CASNNQAGGQFF.

This clonotype occurred many times. This chain uses TRBV24-1 with TRBJ2-1, with 9 bases fitting TRBD1. Germline V lookup: CDR1 KGHDR, CDR2 SFDVKD. The CDR3 has 15 residues. J gave up 7 bases and V 5 bases, and 8 bases lay outside the gene matches. The CDR3 is CATSGRDRVRNEQFF. The CDR3 region has the DNA TGTGCCACCAGTGGCCGGGACAGGGTGAGGAATGAGCAGTTCTTC.

The sample holds many counts of this clonotype. The CDR3 sequence is CASSLGLAGVGETQYF. For the CDR3, the DNA is TGCGCCAGCAGCTTGGGACTAGCGGGAGTTGGGGAGACCCAGTACTTC. The genes are TRBV5-1 and TRBJ2-5; 12 bases agree with TRBD2. Trimming at V came to 0 bases and at J to 5 bases, leaving 5 bases not matched to a gene. Per the germline V gene, CDR1 is SGHRS and CDR2 is YFSETQ. The CDR3 is 16 residues long.

This clonotype has only a few counts. A much bigger clone sits one base away, suggesting this may be a read error. V gene TRBV6-5 combines with J gene TRBJ1-5, with D perhaps matching TRBD1 (6 bases). Germline V gives CDR1 MNHEY, CDR2 SVGAGI. The CDR3 runs to 14 residues. For the CDR3, the DNA is TGTGCCAGCCGCCGGTGGGGGGCTAATCAGCACCAGCATTTT. Amino acids: CASRRWGANQHQHF.

This clonotype was seen many times. The chain uses TRBV19 and TRBJ1-1; TRBD1 is a possible D gene (5 bases). Germline V gene data show CDR1 as LNHDA and CDR2 as SQIVND (reference sequence). Trimming stripped 1 base from V and 5 bases from J, with 11 bases between. The CDR3 is 14 residues long. Here the CDR3 reads CASSIGGGWTEAFF. The CDR3 bases are TGTGCCAGTAGTATAGGGGGCGGATGGACTGAAGCTTTCTTT.

This clonotype has ten or more counts. V gene TRBV29-1 combines with J gene TRBJ2-5, with 13 bases identical to TRBD2. Germline V gene lookup returns CDR1 SQVTM and CDR2 ANQGSEA. Losses at the gene ends were 7 bases for V and 5 bases for J; bases not matched to a gene: 1. CDR3 length: 12 amino acids. The CDR3 is CSGGLAGETQYF. The CDR3, as DNA: TGCAGCGGGGGACTAGCGGGGGAGACCCAGTACTTC.

In this sample, this clonotype turned up many times. The chain is built from TRBV9 and TRBJ2-3; the D is unclear. Trimming shortened V by 0 bases and J by 2 bases, and 4 bases separated the two germline ends. In germline, CDR1 is SGDLS, CDR2 YYNGEE. The CDR3 sequence is 13 residues long. CDR3 sequence reads: CASSVGPTDTQYF. The CDR3 DNA reads TGTGCCAGCAGCGTAGGGCCCACAGATACGCAGTATTTT.

This clonotype occurred many times. The chain employs TRBV10-3 and TRBJ2-5; no firm D call. Deletions cut 2 bases from V and 2 bases from J, with 6 bases between. CDR3 size: 13 residues. Germline CDR1 and CDR2: ENHRY and SYGVKD. The CDR3, as DNA: TGTGCCATCAGTGAGGACCGTCAAGAGACCCAGTACTTC. Its protein is CAISEDRQETQYF.

In its sample, this clonotype was seen many times. The V call is TRBV4-1, the J call TRBJ1-4; D call uncertain. Germline-derived CDR1 and CDR2 are MGHRA and YSYEKL. The CDR3 has 12 amino acids. V was clipped by 5 bases and J by 8 bases, with 9 bases between them. The CDR3 region is CASSGNGEKLFF. The DNA of the CDR3 is TGCGCCAGCAGCGGGAATGGCGAAAAACTGTTTTTT.

This clonotype showed up many times. This chain joins TRBV27 and TRBJ2-7; possible D gene TRBD2, 5 bases. V was clipped by 8 bases and J by 1 base, with 15 bases between them. This CDR3 is built from 14 residues. CDR1 is MNHEY and CDR2 is SMNVEV in the germline V gene (reference sequence). The chain's CDR3 is CASEGERRSYEQYF. The CDR3 nucleotides are TGTGCCAGCGAAGGCGAGAGGAGGTCCTACGAGCAGTACTTC.

This clonotype showed up many times. This rearrangement joins TRBV14 to TRBJ2-2; D is uncertain. V lost 5 bases to trimming and J lost 2 bases, with 0 bases between them. There are 11 residues in the CDR3. Germline loops: CDR1 SGHDN, CDR2 FVKESK. CDR3 region: CASSNTGELFF. The DNA of the CDR3 is TGTGCCAGCAGCAACACCGGGGAGCTGTTTTTT. Supplemented by reference TRBV14 and TRBJ2-2, the full variable domain reads EAGVTQFPSHSVIEKGQTVTLRCDPISGHDNLYWYRRVMGKEIKFLLHFVKESKQDESGMPNNRFLAERTGGTYSTLKVQPAELEDSGVYFCASSNTGELFFGEGSRLTVL.

This clonotype was observed many times. The genes are TRBV14 and TRBJ2-1; D is unresolved. Germline-derived CDR1 and CDR2 are SGHDN and FVKESK. This CDR3 contains 15 residues. Trimming removed 0 bases at V and 7 bases at J, with 13 bases between. This CDR3 reads CASSQDALRINEQFF. CDR3 nucleotide sequence: TGTGCCAGCAGCCAAGACGCACTACGGATAAATGAGCAGTTCTTC.